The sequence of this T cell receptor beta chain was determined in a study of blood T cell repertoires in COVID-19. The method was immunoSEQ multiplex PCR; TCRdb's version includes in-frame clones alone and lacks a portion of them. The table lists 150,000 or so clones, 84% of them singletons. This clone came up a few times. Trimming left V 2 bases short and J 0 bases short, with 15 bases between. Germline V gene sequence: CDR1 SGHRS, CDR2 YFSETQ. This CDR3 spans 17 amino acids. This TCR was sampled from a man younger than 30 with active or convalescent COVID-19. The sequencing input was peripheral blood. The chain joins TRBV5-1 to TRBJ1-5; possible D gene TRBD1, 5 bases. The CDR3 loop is CASSFRTSKYSNQPQHF. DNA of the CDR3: TGCGCCAGCAGCTTCAGGACAAGTAAATATAGCAATCAGCCCCAGCATTTT.